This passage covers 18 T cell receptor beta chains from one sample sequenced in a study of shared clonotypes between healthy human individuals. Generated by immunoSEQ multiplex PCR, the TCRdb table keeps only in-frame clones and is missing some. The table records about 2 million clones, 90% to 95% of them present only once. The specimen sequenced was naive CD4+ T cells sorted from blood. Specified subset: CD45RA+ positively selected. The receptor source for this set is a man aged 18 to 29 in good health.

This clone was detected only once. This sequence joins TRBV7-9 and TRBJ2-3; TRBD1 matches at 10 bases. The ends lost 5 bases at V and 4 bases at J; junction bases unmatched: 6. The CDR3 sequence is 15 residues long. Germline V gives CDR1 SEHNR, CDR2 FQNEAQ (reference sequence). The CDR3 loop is CASSTGQGGADTQYF. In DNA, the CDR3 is TGTGCCAGCAGCACTGGACAGGGGGGTGCAGATACGCAGTATTTT.

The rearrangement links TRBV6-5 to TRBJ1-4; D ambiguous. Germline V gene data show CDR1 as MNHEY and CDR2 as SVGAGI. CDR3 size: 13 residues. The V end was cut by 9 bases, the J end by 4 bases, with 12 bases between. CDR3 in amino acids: CASSTGGNEKLFF. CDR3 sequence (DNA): TGTGCCAGTTCTACGGGCGGTAATGAAAAACTGTTTTTT.

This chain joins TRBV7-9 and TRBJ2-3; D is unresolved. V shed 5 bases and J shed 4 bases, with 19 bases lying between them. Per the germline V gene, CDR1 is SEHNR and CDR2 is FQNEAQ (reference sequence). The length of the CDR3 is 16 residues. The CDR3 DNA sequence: TGTGCCAGCAGCCACGACATATCTGGTGACGCAGATACGCAGTATTTT. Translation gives CASSHDISGDADTQYF.

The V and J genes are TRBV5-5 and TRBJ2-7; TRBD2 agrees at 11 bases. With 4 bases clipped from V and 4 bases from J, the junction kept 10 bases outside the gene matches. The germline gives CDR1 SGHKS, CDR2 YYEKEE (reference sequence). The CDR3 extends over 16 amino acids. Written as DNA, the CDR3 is TGTGCCAGCAGCATGTTACTAGCGGGAGCAGGTTACGAGCAGTACTTC. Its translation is CASSMLLAGAGYEQYF.

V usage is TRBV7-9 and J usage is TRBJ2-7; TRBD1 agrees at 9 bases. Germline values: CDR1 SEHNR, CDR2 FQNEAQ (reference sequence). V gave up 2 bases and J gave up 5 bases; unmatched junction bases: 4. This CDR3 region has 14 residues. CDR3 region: CASSLNRDRDEQYF. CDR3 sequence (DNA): TGTGCCAGCAGCTTAAATAGGGACAGGGACGAGCAGTACTTC.

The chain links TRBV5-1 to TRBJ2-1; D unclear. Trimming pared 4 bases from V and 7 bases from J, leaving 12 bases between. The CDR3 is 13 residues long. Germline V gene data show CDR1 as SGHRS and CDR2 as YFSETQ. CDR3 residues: CASSIFGLNEQFF. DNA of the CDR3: TGCGCCAGCAGCATATTCGGTTTGAATGAGCAGTTCTTC.

CDR3 sequence (DNA): TGTGCCAGCAGTTTTGGGGGGACCTACACCGGGGAGCTGTTTTTT. Its protein is CASSFGGTYTGELFF. The chain employs TRBV28 and TRBJ2-2; D possibly corresponds to TRBD2 (6 bases). CDR3 length: 15 residues. V lost 3 bases, J lost 3 bases, and 11 bases lay in between. The V gene's germline CDR1 is MDHEN and CDR2 SYDVKM. The full variable domain, rest sourced from reference TRBV28 and TRBJ2-2, is DVKVTQSSRYLVKRTGEKVFLECVQDMDHENMFWYRQDPGLGLRLIYFSYDVKMKEKGDIPEGYSVSREKKERFSLILESASTNQTSMYLCASSFGGTYTGELFFGEGSRLTVL.

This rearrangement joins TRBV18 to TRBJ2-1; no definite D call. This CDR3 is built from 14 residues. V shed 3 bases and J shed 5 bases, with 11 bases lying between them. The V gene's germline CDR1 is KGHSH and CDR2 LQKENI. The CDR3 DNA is TGTGCCAGCTCACCTCAGACGGCCGACAATGAGCAGTTCTTC. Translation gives CASSPQTADNEQFF.

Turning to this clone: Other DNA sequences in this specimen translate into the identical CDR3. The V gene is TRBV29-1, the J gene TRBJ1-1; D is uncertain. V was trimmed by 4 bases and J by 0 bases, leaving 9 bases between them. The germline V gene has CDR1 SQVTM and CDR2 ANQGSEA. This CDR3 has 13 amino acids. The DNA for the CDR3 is TGCAGCGTTGTATTGAAGATGAACACTGAAGCTTTCTTT. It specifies CSVVLKMNTEAFF.

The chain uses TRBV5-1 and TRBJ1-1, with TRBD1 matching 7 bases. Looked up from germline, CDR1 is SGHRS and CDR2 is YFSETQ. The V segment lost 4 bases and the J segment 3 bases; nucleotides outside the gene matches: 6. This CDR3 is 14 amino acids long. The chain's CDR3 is CASSTGTAYTEAFF. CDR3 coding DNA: TGCGCCAGCAGCACCGGGACAGCTTACACTGAAGCTTTCTTT.

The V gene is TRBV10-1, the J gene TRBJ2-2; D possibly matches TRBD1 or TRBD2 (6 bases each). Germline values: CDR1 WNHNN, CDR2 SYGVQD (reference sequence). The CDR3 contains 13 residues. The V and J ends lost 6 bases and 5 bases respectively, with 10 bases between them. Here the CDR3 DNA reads TGCGCCAGCAGCAGAGGGGGGACCGGGGAGCTGTTTTTT. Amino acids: CASSRGGTGELFF.

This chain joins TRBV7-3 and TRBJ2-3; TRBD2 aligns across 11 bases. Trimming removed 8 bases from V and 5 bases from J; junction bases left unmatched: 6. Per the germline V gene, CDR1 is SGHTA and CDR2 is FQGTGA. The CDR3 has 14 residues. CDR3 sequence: CASGPGLAGDTQYF. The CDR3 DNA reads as TGTGCCAGCGGCCCTGGACTAGCGGGAGATACGCAGTATTTT. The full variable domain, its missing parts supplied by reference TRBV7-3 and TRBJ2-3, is GAGVSQTPSNKVTEKGKYVELRCDPISGHTALYWYRQSLGQGPEFLIYFQGTGAADDSGLPNDRFFAVRPEGSVSTLKIQRTERGDSAVYLCASGPGLAGDTQYFGPGTRLTVL.

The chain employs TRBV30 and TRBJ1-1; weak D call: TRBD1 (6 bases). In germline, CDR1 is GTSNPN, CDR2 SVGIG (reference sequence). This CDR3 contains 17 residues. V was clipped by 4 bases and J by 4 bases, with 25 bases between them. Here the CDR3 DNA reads TGTGCCTGGAAGAAGAGCAAGACAGGAAGATGGACCACTGAAGCTTTCTTT. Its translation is CAWKKSKTGRWTTEAFF.

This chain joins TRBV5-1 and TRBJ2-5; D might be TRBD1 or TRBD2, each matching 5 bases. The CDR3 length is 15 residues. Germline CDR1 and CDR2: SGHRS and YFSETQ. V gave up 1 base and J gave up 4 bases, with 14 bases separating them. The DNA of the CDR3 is TGCGCCAGCAGCTTGAGAGGGGAGAGGGGAGAGACCCAGTACTTC. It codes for CASSLRGERGETQYF.

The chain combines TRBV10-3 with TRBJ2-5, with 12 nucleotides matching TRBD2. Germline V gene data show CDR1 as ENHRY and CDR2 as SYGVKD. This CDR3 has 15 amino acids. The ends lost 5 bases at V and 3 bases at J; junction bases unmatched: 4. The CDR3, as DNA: TGTGCCATCAGTACGACTAGCGGGGGAAAAGAGACCCAGTACTTC. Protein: CAISTTSGGKETQYF.

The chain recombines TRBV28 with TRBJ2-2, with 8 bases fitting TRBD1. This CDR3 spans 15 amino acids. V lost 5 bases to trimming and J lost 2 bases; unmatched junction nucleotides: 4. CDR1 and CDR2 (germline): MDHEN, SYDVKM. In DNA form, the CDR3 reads TGTGCCAGCAGTCTCAGGGGGCTAAACACCGGGGAGCTGTTTTTT. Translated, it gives CASSLRGLNTGELFF.

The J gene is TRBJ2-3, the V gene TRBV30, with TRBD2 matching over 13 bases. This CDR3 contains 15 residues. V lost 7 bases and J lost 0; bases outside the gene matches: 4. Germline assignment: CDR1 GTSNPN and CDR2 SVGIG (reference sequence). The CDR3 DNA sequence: TGTGCCTCAGGACTAGCGGGAGTAAGCACAGATACGCAGTATTTT. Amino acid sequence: CASGLAGVSTDTQYF.

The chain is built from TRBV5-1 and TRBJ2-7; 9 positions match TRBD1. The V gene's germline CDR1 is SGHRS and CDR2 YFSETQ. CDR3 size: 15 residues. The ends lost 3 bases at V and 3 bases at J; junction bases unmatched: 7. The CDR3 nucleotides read TGCGCCAGCAGCTATGAATGGGACAGGGTCTACGAGCAGTACTTC. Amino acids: CASSYEWDRVYEQYF.